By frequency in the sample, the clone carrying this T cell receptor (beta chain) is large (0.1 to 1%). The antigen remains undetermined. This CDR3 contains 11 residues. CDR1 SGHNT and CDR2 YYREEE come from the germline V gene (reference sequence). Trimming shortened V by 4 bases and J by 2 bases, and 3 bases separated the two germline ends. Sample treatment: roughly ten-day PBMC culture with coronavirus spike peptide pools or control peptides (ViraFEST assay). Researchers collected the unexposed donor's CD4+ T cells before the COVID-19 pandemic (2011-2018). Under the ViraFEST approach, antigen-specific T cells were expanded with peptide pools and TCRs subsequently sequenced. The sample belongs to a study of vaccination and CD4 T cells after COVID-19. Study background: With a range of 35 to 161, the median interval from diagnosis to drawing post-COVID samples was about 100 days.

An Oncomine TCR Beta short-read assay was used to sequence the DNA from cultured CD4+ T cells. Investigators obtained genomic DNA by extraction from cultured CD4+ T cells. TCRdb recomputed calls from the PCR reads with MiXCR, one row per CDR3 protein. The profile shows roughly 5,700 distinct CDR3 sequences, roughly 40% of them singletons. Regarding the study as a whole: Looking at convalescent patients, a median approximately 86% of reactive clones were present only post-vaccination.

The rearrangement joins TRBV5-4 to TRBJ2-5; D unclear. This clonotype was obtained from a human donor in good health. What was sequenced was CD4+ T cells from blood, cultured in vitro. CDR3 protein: CASSQQETQYF. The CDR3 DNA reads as TGTGCCAGCAGCCAACAAGAGACCCAGTACTTC.